This is a list of T cell receptor beta chains from one sample in a study of blood T cell repertoires in COVID-19. Using immunoSEQ multiplex PCR, the repertoire was profiled, and TCRdb retains in-frame clones only, with some absent. The table lists 50,000 to 60,000 clones, around 82% of them singletons. Sample: peripheral blood. All receptors come from a man aged 80 or over with COVID-19, enrolled during active disease. CDR3s include the opening cysteine and the closing phenylalanine or tryptophan. Fields, in order: clone size, J gene, V gene, D gene, CDR3 protein, CDR3 DNA. A D gene is named only where the DNA matches it firmly. Rows may omit the clone size; those that give it use once, few, many or a size class.

few,TRBJ2-7,TRBV27,-,CASSHRDEQYF,TGTGCCAGCAGCCACAGGGACGAGCAGTACTTC
-,TRBJ2-1,TRBV20-1,-,CSAGSYNEQFF,TGCAGTGCTGGCAGCTACAATGAGCAGTTCTTC
-,TRBJ2-5,TRBV3-1/TRBV3-2,TRBD1,CASSQGGRGHQKTQYF,TGTGCCAGCAGCCAAGGGGGCAGGGGGCATCAAAAGACCCAGTACTTC
-,TRBJ1-1,TRBV27,-,CASSPLRGTEAFF,TGTGCCAGCAGCCCCCTCCGAGGAACTGAAGCTTTCTTT
-,TRBJ2-2,TRBV7-2,TRBD1,CASSPRQGVTGELFF,TGTGCCAGCAGCCCCCGACAGGGGGTGACGGGGGAGCTGTTTTTT
-,TRBJ2-1,TRBV29-1,TRBD1,CSVEGTGGANEQFF,TGCAGCGTTGAAGGGACAGGGGGGGCCAATGAGCAGTTCTTC
once,TRBJ2-7,TRBV5-5,TRBD1,CASSTDRGAYEQYF,TGTGCCAGCAGCACGGACAGGGGAGCCTACGAGCAGTACTTC
few,TRBJ2-5,TRBV19,TRBD2,CASSTSNWEGETQYF,TGTGCCAGTAGTACCTCAAATTGGGAGGGCGAGACCCAGTACTTC
-,TRBJ1-1,TRBV19,TRBD1,CASLGQGRRNTEAFF,TGTGCCAGCCTTGGACAGGGACGTCGGAACACTGAAGCTTTCTTT
few,TRBJ2-5,TRBV24-1,TRBD1,CATRAGDRPYETQYF,TGTGCCACCAGGGCCGGGGACAGACCCTACGAGACCCAGTACTTC
-,TRBJ2-2,TRBV18,TRBD2,CASSPEAGLSPGELFF,TGTGCCAGCTCACCAGAGGCGGGACTATCGCCCGGGGAGCTGTTTTTT
-,TRBJ2-3,TRBV9,TRBD2,CASSVGGALAGSLRAADTQYF,TGTGCCAGCAGCGTAGGAGGAGCCCTAGCGGGGAGCCTACGTGCGGCAGATACGCAGTATTTT
-,TRBJ1-4,TRBV29-1,TRBD1,CSVYRGDEKLFF,TGCAGCGTTTACAGGGGTGATGAAAAACTGTTTTTT
few,TRBJ2-1,TRBV10-3,TRBD2,CAITTGLAATTEQFF,TGTGCCATCACTACGGGACTAGCGGCGACAACTGAGCAGTTCTTC
once,TRBJ2-3,TRBV5-3,-,CARSPRGWHTQYF,TGTGCCAGAAGCCCCCGAGGGTGGCATACGCAGTATTTT
-,TRBJ1-1,TRBV3-1/TRBV3-2,-,CASSPLGGMNTEAFF,TGTGCCAGCAGCCCGCTCGGAGGAATGAACACTGAAGCTTTCTTT
-,TRBJ2-7,TRBV5-4,-,CASSRLDRRPYEQYF,TGTGCCAGCAGCCGTCTCGACAGGCGACCCTACGAGCAGTACTTC
-,TRBJ1-6,TRBV14,-,CASSQVDRRNSPLHF,TGTGCCAGCAGCCAAGTAGACAGACGTAATTCACCCCTCCACTTT
-,TRBJ1-4,TRBV11-2,-,CASSLDGRGYEKLFF,TGTGCCAGCAGCTTAGACGGCAGGGGATATGAAAAACTGTTTTTT
-,TRBJ1-2,TRBV19,TRBD1,CATLRQGSVGGYTF,TGTGCCACCCTGAGACAGGGGTCGGTGGGAGGCTACACCTTC
-,TRBJ2-1,TRBV11-2,-,CASSSRGGTGSYNEQFF,TGTGCCAGCAGCTCAAGGGGGGGGACGGGTTCCTACAATGAGCAGTTCTTC
-,TRBJ2-5,TRBV5-6,TRBD2,CASSGTSGGTSQETQYF,TGTGCCAGCAGCGGGACTAGCGGGGGGACCTCACAAGAGACCCAGTACTTC
once,TRBJ2-5,TRBV29-1,-,CSEGSGETQYF,TGCAGCGAGGGTAGCGGAGAGACCCAGTACTTC
-,TRBJ2-5,TRBV7-9,-,CASSLVGTLRETQYF,TGTGCCAGCAGCTTAGTAGGGACTCTCCGGGAGACCCAGTACTTC
-,TRBJ1-2,TRBV7-9,TRBD1,CASSLAGGGSGGYTF,TGTGCCAGCAGCTTAGCCGGAGGGGGCAGTGGTGGCTACACCTTC
-,TRBJ1-1,TRBV2,-,CASRQGEGAEAFF,TGTGCCAGCAGACAGGGTGAGGGAGCTGAAGCTTTCTTT
once,TRBJ2-3,TRBV14,-,CASSQVRPMTDTQYF,TGTGCCAGCAGCCAAGTGCGGCCTATGACAGATACGCAGTATTTT
-,TRBJ1-1,TRBV5-1,TRBD1,CASSLGQGFGDHEAFF,TGCGCCAGCAGCTTGGGACAGGGATTTGGGGACCATGAAGCTTTCTTT
-,TRBJ1-5,TRBV7-2,-,CASSLGGEGRQPQHF,TGTGCCAGCAGCTTAGGAGGAGAGGGTCGTCAGCCCCAGCATTTT
few,TRBJ1-2,TRBV7-3,-,CASSPDSNYGYTF,TGTGCCAGCAGCCCCGACAGTAACTATGGCTACACCTTC
-,TRBJ2-1,TRBV19,TRBD1,CASSILTGQGVNEQFF,TGTGCCAGTAGTATTTTGACGGGACAGGGTGTTAATGAGCAGTTCTTC
-,TRBJ1-1,TRBV7-3,-,CASSSDGRAEAFF,TGTGCCAGCAGCTCCGACGGGAGGGCTGAAGCTTTCTTT
-,TRBJ2-2,TRBV6-5,-,CASVPRGDTGELFF,TGTGCCAGTGTCCCCCGGGGAGACACCGGGGAGCTGTTTTTT
-,TRBJ1-1,TRBV9,-,CASSVVAANTEAFF,TGTGCCAGCAGCGTAGTGGCGGCGAACACTGAAGCTTTCTTT
once,TRBJ1-2,TRBV27,-,CASSLYGLGANYGYTF,TGTGCCAGCAGTTTATACGGTTTGGGAGCTAACTATGGCTACACCTTC
-,TRBJ2-3,TRBV6-2/TRBV6-3,-,CASSYTGFGNTQYF,TGTGCCAGCAGTTACACTGGATTCGGGAATACGCAGTATTTT
few,TRBJ1-1,TRBV15,TRBD1,CATSRDITGDTEAFF,TGTGCCACCAGCAGAGATATTACAGGGGACACTGAAGCTTTCTTT
-,TRBJ2-5,TRBV7-6,-,CASSSTLAGQETQYF,TGTGCCAGCAGCTCCACTCTGGCGGGCCAAGAGACCCAGTACTTC
-,TRBJ1-2,TRBV28,-,CASTRTSMYGYTF,TGTGCCAGCACCCGGACATCCATGTATGGCTACACCTTC
-,TRBJ1-5,TRBV20-1,-,CSASGSARGAQHF,TGCAGTGCTAGTGGCTCTGCCCGCGGAGCCCAGCATTTT
-,TRBJ1-5,TRBV19,TRBD1,CASSPGTGADQPQHF,TGTGCCAGTAGTCCAGGGACAGGGGCAGATCAGCCCCAGCATTTT
-,TRBJ2-7,TRBV3-1/TRBV3-2,-,CASSQDERDEQYF,TGTGCCAGCAGCCAAGACGAGCGAGACGAGCAGTACTTC
-,TRBJ1-2,TRBV5-1,-,CASSPQGSGGYTF,TGCGCCAGCAGCCCCCAGGGTAGTGGGGGCTACACCTTC
-,TRBJ1-3,TRBV30,-,CAWGREVSGNTIYF,TGTGCCTGGGGCCGCGAGGTCTCTGGAAACACCATATATTTT
-,TRBJ2-1,TRBV5-1,TRBD2,CASSLGASGGAGEQFF,TGCGCCAGCAGCTTGGGAGCTAGCGGGGGGGCAGGGGAGCAGTTCTTC
-,TRBJ1-2,TRBV6-5,-,CASSLHINYGYTF,TGTGCCAGCAGTCTCCACATAAACTATGGCTACACCTTC
-,TRBJ1-6,TRBV4-3,-,CASSQDSQGIRSPLHF,TGCGCCAGCAGCCAAGATTCCCAGGGTATACGGTCACCCCTCCACTTT
once,TRBJ2-1,TRBV7-2,-,CASSPPGIGFTYNEQFF,TGTGCCAGCAGCCCACCCGGGATAGGCTTCACCTACAATGAGCAGTTCTTC
-,TRBJ1-2,TRBV19,-,CASSIEGAYGYTF,TGTGCCAGTAGTATAGAGGGGGCCTATGGCTACACCTTC
-,TRBJ1-1,TRBV5-5,-,CASSSGATGGTEAFF,TGTGCCAGCAGCTCGGGGGCAACGGGAGGGACTGAAGCTTTCTTT
-,TRBJ2-2,TRBV5-6,TRBD1,CASSLRTGGGTGELFF,TGTGCCAGCAGCTTGAGGACAGGGGGCGGGACCGGGGAGCTGTTTTTT
-,TRBJ1-2,TRBV28,TRBD1,CASSLYDRVSYGYTF,TGTGCCAGCAGTTTATATGACAGGGTTAGCTATGGCTACACCTTC
-,TRBJ1-1,TRBV7-9,TRBD1,CASSSQGGTEAFF,TGTGCCAGCAGCTCGCAGGGGGGCACTGAAGCTTTCTTT
-,TRBJ2-7,TRBV24-1,TRBD1,CATSEPGQNKYF,TGTGCCACCAGTGAACCGGGACAGAATAAGTACTTC
-,TRBJ1-1,TRBV5-1,TRBD1,CASSGGTGWTEAFF,TGCGCCAGCAGCGGGGGGACAGGGTGGACTGAAGCTTTCTTT
once,TRBJ2-7,TRBV30,TRBD1,CAWRTALATGGLYEQYF,TGTGCCTGGAGGACCGCTCTTGCCACAGGGGGGCTCTACGAGCAGTACTTC
-,TRBJ1-1,TRBV2,-,CASSVQGLNTEAFF,TGTGCCAGCAGTGTCCAGGGGCTGAACACTGAAGCTTTCTTT
few,TRBJ1-1,TRBV4-3,-,CASSQGGTKGFTEAFF,TGCGCCAGCAGCCAGGGGGGGACCAAAGGCTTCACTGAAGCTTTCTTT
-,TRBJ1-6,TRBV6-1,-,CASSDRQGNSPLHF,TGTGCCAGCAGTGATCGGCAGGGGAATTCACCCCTCCACTTT